Shown below are 14 T cell receptor beta chains from a single sample sequenced in a study of regulatory T cells in long-lasting Graves disease. CDR3-region Arm-PCR and iRepertoire HTBI primers produced the TCR beta libraries. One entry per CDR3 protein, called by TCRdb with MiXCR from the multiplex PCR reads. Of roughly 500,000 distinct CDR3 sequences in the sample, about 13% were seen once. Time point described: newly diagnosed GD, antithyroid drugs for less than 3 months. PBMC RNA served as the TCR library source. This sample was shared with a second study, whose subject was T cells in Graves' hyperthyroidism and ophthalmopathy.

The source material was peripheral blood mononuclear cells (PBMCs), sampled at new diagnosis, from a patient treated with antithyroid drugs. Every receptor here comes from a man under 40 with Graves disease.

This clonotype was detected a few times. This chain uses TRBV3-1 with TRBJ2-2; the D gene is possibly TRBD2 (6 bases). The CDR3 runs 16 residues. With 1 base removed from V and 2 bases from J, the gap between germline ends came to 11 bases. Per germline, CDR1 LGHDT and CDR2 YNNKEL (reference sequence). CDR3 region: CASSQVTGLNTGELFF. DNA for the CDR3: TGTGCCAGCAGCCAAGTTACGGGACTCAACACCGGGGAGCTGTTTTTT.

This clonotype was observed a few times. The chain recombines TRBV24-1 with TRBJ2-6; tentative D call: TRBD1 (6 bases). The V gene lost 3 bases and the J gene lost 4 bases, with 12 bases spanning the gap. This CDR3 comprises 16 residues. The germline gives CDR1 KGHDR, CDR2 SFDVKD. CDR3 coding DNA: TGTGCCACCAGTGATGCCACAGGGTTAGGGGCCAACGTCCTGACTTTC. This codes for CATSDATGLGANVLTF.

In this sample, this clonotype turned up many times. The rearrangement uses TRBV6-2 or TRBV6-3 and TRBJ2-2; D unresolved. V lost 4 bases and J lost 0, with 6 bases in between. This CDR3 region has 14 residues. Germline loops: CDR1 MNHEY, CDR2 SVGEGT. In nucleotides, the CDR3 is TGTGCCAGCAGTTCCTATGCGAACACCGGGGAGCTGTTTTTT. Its translation is CASSSYANTGELFF.

This clonotype showed up just a few times. The V gene is TRBV18, the J gene TRBJ1-1; unclear D gene. V was clipped by 0 bases and J by 1 base, with 9 bases between them. Germline loops: CDR1 KGHSH, CDR2 LQKENI. The CDR3 extends over 15 amino acids. The CDR3: CASSPPLGSNTEAFF. CDR3 nucleotide sequence: TGTGCCAGCTCACCACCCCTGGGTTCGAACACTGAAGCTTTCTTT.

The J gene is TRBJ2-2, the V gene TRBV10-1; 7 nucleotides agree with TRBD1. This CDR3 is built from 14 residues. Unmatched junction bases numbered 5, after V lost 6 bases and J lost 4 bases. CDR1 is WNHNN and CDR2 is SYGVQD in the germline V gene (reference sequence). CDR3 coding DNA: TGCGCCAGCAGCGGGACAGCCGGCACCGGGGAGCTGTTTTTT. Translating gives CASSGTAGTGELFF.

This clonotype was seen repeatedly, ten times or more. The CDR3 nucleotides are TGTGCCAGCAGTTTAGTCCTATGGGGAACAGATACGCAGTATTTT. Translated, it gives CASSLVLWGTDTQYF. The V gene is TRBV12-3 or TRBV12-4, the J gene TRBJ2-3, with D unclear. V lost 1 base and J lost 3, with 11 bases in between. This CDR3 has 15 amino acids.

V gene TRBV19 combines with J gene TRBJ2-2; possibly TRBD1 for D (8 bases). The CDR3 spans 16 residues. CDR1 is LNHDA and CDR2 is SQIVND in the germline V gene (reference sequence). With 10 bases removed from V and 6 bases from J, the gap between germline ends came to 24 bases. As DNA, the CDR3 is TGTGCCACTTCCGTGGGCCGACAGGGGAGGGCCGGGGAGCTGTTTTTT. Its translation is CATSVGRQGRAGELFF.

In this sample, this clonotype turned up a few times. The V call is TRBV6-5, the J call TRBJ2-2; 7 nucleotides match TRBD1. The junction had 8 bases not matched to a gene; V was cut back by 2 bases and J by 2 bases. This CDR3 region has 17 residues. The V gene's germline CDR1 is MNHEY and CDR2 SVGAGI. CDR3 loop: CASSYAPGQPNTGELFF. The CDR3 nucleotides read TGTGCCAGCAGTTACGCGCCGGGACAGCCTAACACCGGGGAGCTGTTTTTT.

The rearrangement uses TRBV12-3 or TRBV12-4 and TRBJ2-5; the D gene could be TRBD1 or TRBD2 (5 bases each). The CDR3 spans 15 residues. V was clipped by 5 bases and J by 2 bases, with 15 bases between them. In DNA form, the CDR3 reads TGTGCCAGCAGTGGACCGGGACGGGCACAAGAGACCCAGTACTTC. It is translated as CASSGPGRAQETQYF.

The chain employs TRBV12-3 or TRBV12-4 and TRBJ1-2, with a possible D match to TRBD1 (5 bases). The CDR3 spans 13 residues. V shed 4 bases and J shed 6 bases, with 12 bases lying between them. CDR3 protein: CASSSRAGDGYTF. CDR3 nucleotide sequence: TGTGCCAGCAGTTCACGGGCGGGGGATGGCTACACCTTC.

This clonotype has ten or more counts. V is TRBV7-2 and J is TRBJ2-3, with D unclear. The CDR3 is made up of 18 amino acids. V lost 4 bases to trimming and J lost 1 base, with 21 bases between them. Germline assignment: CDR1 SGHTA and CDR2 FQGNSA. The chain's CDR3 is CASSSTPDRIGRTDTQYF. The CDR3 DNA is TGTGCCAGCAGCTCGACCCCGGACCGTATAGGCCGCACAGATACGCAGTATTTT.

This clonotype has ten or more counts. This chain connects TRBV27 to TRBJ2-1; weak D call: TRBD2 (5 bases). V lost 4 bases and J lost 0, with 10 bases in between. Germline loops: CDR1 MNHEY, CDR2 SMNVEV (reference sequence). This CDR3 is 15 amino acids long. Here the CDR3 DNA reads TGTGCCAGCAGTTCCGGACTGAACTCCTACAATGAGCAGTTCTTC. It translates to CASSSGLNSYNEQFF.

Note on this clonotype: This sequence may be a read error, since a much larger clone differs from it by one base. The chain uses TRBV7-9 and TRBJ2-5; a possible D gene is TRBD1 (7 bases). The CDR3 totals 17 residues. Germline assignment: CDR1 SEHNR and CDR2 FQNEAQ (reference sequence). CDR3 residues: CAGSLSPTGRYQETQYF. CDR3 coding DNA: TGTGCCGGCAGCTTATCCCCGACAGGGAGGTACCAAGAGACCCAGTACTTC.

About this clonotype: A clone one base away is much larger, so this may be a read error. The chain couples TRBV6-9 to TRBJ2-3, with D perhaps TRBD1 or TRBD2 (5 bases each). Germline values: CDR1 MNHGY, CDR2 SVAAGI. The V end was cut by 3 bases, the J end by 0 bases, with 13 bases between. The CDR3 spans 16 residues. CDR3 sequence (DNA): TGTGCCAGCAGTTACATTTTCGAGGGGAGCACAGATACGCAGTATTTT. Amino acid sequence: CASSYIFEGSTDTQYF.